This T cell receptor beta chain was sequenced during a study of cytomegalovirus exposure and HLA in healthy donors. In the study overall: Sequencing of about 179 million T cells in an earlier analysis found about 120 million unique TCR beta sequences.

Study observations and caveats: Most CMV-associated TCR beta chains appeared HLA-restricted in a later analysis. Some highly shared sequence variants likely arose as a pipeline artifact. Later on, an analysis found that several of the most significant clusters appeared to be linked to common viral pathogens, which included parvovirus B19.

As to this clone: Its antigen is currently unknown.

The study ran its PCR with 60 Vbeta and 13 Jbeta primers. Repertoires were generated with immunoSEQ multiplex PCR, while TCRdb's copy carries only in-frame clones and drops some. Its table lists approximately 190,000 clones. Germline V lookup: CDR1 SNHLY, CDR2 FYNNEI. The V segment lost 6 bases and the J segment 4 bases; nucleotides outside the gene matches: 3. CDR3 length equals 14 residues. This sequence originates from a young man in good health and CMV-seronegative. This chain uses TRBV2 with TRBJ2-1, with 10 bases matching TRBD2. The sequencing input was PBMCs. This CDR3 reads CASRGLAVYNEQFF. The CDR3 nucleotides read TGTGCCAGCAGAGGACTAGCGGTATACAATGAGCAGTTCTTC.